The 4 T cell receptor beta chains presented below share a single source sample, sequenced in a study of blood T cells in healthy people across ages. Next came a second PCR, run for about 6 to 11 cycles, which used a sample-barcoded 5' primer along with a J-beta primer mix. Each CDR3 protein is one row after TCRdb ran MiXCR on the 5' RACE reads. Seen here are about 1.5 million distinct CDR3 sequences, approximately 42% observed once, and the top ten hold 4%. The sample was blood. The source is a woman between 18 and 29 years old in good health.

This rearrangement joins TRBV13 to TRBJ1-6; D ambiguous. This CDR3 region has 12 residues. V dropped 5 bases and J dropped 10 bases, with 9 bases sitting between them. Germline V lookup: CDR1 PRHDT, CDR2 FYEKMQ (reference sequence). CDR3 DNA sequence: TGTGCCAGCAGCGAGGTGGGCTCACCCCTCCACTTT. Its translation: CASSEVGSPLHF.

The rearrangement links TRBV6-6 to TRBJ2-1; the D is unclear. Germline V gene lookup returns CDR1 MNHNY and CDR2 SVGAGI (reference sequence). This CDR3 spans 14 amino acids. Trimming stripped 6 bases from V and 13 bases from J, with 22 bases between. The CDR3 DNA is TGTGCCAGCAGATTACCGGGCGCCGGAGAGACCCAGTTCTTC. Its protein product is CASRLPGAGETQFF.

The chain combines TRBV20-1 with TRBJ2-3; maybe TRBD1 (6 bases). Germline assignment: CDR1 DFQATT and CDR2 SNEGSKA (reference sequence). The ends were cut back, 6 bases at V and 0 bases at J, with 16 bases in the middle. The CDR3 length is 15 residues. The CDR3 DNA reads TGCAGTGCCCAAAGACAGGACACTAGCACAGATACGCAGTATTTT. It specifies CSAQRQDTSTDTQYF.

The chain employs TRBV5-6 and TRBJ2-7; 10 positions agree with TRBD2. Germline V gives CDR1 SGHDT, CDR2 YYEEEE. CDR3 length: 18 amino acids. V shed 2 bases and J 4 bases; nucleotides not matched to a gene: 15. The CDR3: CASSLRLAGVQTRYEQYF. CDR3 coding DNA: TGTGCCAGCAGCTTAAGGCTAGCGGGAGTCCAAACCCGGTACGAGCAGTACTTC.